A single TCR beta chain is shown here with its context. Its antigen remains unknown. The entry originates in a study of CD8 T cells in Susac syndrome. Study-level information: Among sequenced Susac syndrome patients, six had active disease and eight or nine were in remission. Patients with Susac syndrome were therapy-naive, treated with corticosteroids, or treated with intravenous immunoglobulin alone when blood was collected.

RNA totalling roughly 0.45 to 1 ug underwent reverse transcription with random hexamers. Amplification of TCR beta CDR3 used immunoSEQ multiplex PCR across 54 Vbeta and 13 Jbeta. TCRdb reanalysed the immunoSEQ multiplex PCR reads using MiXCR and keeps one entry per CDR3 protein. The sample consists of under 200,000 distinct CDR3 sequences, around 94% of them appearing once. Germline V gives CDR1 GTSNPN, CDR2 SVGIG (reference sequence). Trimming took 7 bases from V and 0 from J, leaving 9 bases between them. The length of the CDR3 is 13 residues. Whole-study findings and limits: Regarding the TCR sequencing and HLA analysis, the study admitted that a relatively small number of individuals were involved.

The receptor was derived from a human donor with Susac syndrome. The chain uses TRBV30 and TRBJ2-2; D unclear. The sample was CD4+ T cells from PBMCs. In DNA form, the CDR3 reads TGTGCCTCAATTCCGGCGAACACCGGGGAGCTGTTTTTT. As protein: CASIPANTGELFF.